The sequence of this T cell receptor (beta chain) was determined in a study of T-cell reconstitution after alpha-beta-depleted transplantation in children. This clonotype came up many times. The TCRbeta library was prepared with unique molecular identifiers. TCRdb passed the PCR reads through MiXCR, listing each CDR3 protein once. The table shows 350,000 to 400,000 distinct CDR3 sequences, with about a fifth occurring only once. This receptor was obtained from a human donor who donated a stem cell graft to a child with acute myeloid leukemia. This specimen consisted of PBMCs from the stem cell graft donor, obtained from the stem cell graft.

The CDR3 reads CASSHGRYEQYF. The CDR3 nucleotides read TGCGCCAGCAGTCATGGCCGGTACGAGCAGTACTTC. The rearrangement uses TRBV10-2 and TRBJ2-7; the D is unclear. The CDR3 covers 12 residues. Between the trimmed V and J ends, which lost 5 bases and 4 bases, there was a span of 9 bases. From germline, CDR1 is WSHSY and CDR2 SAAADI.